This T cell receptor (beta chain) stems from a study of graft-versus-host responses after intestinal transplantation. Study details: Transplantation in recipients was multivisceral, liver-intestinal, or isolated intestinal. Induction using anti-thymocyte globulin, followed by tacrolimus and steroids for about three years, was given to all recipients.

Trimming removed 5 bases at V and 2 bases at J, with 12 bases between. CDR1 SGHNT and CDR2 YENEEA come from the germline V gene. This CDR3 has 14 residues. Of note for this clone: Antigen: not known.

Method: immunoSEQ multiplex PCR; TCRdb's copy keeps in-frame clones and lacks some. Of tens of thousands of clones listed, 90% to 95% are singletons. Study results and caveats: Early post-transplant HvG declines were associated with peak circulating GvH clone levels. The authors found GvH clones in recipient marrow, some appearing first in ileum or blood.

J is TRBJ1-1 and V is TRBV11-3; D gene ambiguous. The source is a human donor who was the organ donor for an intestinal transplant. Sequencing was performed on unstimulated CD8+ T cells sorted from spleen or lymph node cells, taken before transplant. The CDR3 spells CASSRPGLNTEAFF. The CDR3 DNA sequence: TGTGCCAGCAGCCGACCGGGTCTCAACACTGAAGCTTTCTTT.